This entry is about one TCR beta chain. Its antigen remains unknown. V lost 2 bases and J lost 6; bases outside the gene matches: 15. This CDR3 region has 17 residues. CDR1 is SGHRS and CDR2 is YFSETQ in the germline V gene. Library preparation (for TCRbeta) was performed with unique molecular identifiers. MiXCR, applied by TCRdb to the PCR reads, yields one record per CDR3 protein. This table has about 420,000 distinct CDR3 sequences, under 20% appearing once. This sample was taken from a study of T-cell reconstitution after alpha-beta-depleted transplantation in children. Findings of the study overall: Two months or so post-transplant, alpha-beta T cells reportedly derived from several hundred expanded graft clones. Surviving recipient cells, namely T cells and thymic progenitors, were the source of high day-60 TCRbeta diversity in some patients. Newly made T cells mostly supplied T-cell counts and diversity one year after transplant.

This chain uses TRBV5-1 with TRBJ2-7; TRBD1 matches 9 bases. The material was PBMCs, mostly from graft donor cells, obtained 360 days after TCRalphabeta/CD19-depleted stem cell transplant. The TCR was taken from a boy under three years old who had a stem cell transplant for Wiskott-Aldrich syndrome, so the T cells may come from the graft donor. The CDR3 nucleotides are TGCGCCAGCAGCTTTGAGGGGACAGGGACGGCGGAGGGCGAGCAGTACTTC. This sequence encodes CASSFEGTGTAEGEQYF.